The entry below gives a single T cell receptor (beta chain) sequence along with its context. Its antigen is undetermined. Germline lookup yields CDR1 SNHLY and CDR2 FYNNEI. The CDR3 runs 12 residues. V dropped 7 bases and J dropped 2 bases, with 8 bases sitting between them. These data originate in a study of radiotherapy plus CTLA-4 blockade in lung cancer. Study summary: Among patients, roughly 17% showed objective responses, and over 30% had disease control. General study results and limits: Interferon-beta and early blood T cell clone dynamics reportedly predicted response best.

Focal radiation and CTLA-4 blockade (ipilimumab) were tested in chemo-refractory metastatic non-small-cell lung cancer patients. Repertoires were generated with immunoSEQ multiplex PCR, while TCRdb's copy carries only in-frame clones and drops some. Of about 24,000 clones in the sample, approximately 74% were seen once. V usage is TRBV2 and J usage is TRBJ2-5, with a weak D call TRBD2 (5 bases). This TCR derives from a human donor with non-small cell lung cancer whose response to radiotherapy plus ipilimumab could not be evaluated. This material consisted of peripheral blood, taken from a patient treated with radiotherapy plus ipilimumab. CDR3 in amino acids: CASTREQETQYF. The CDR3 region has the DNA TGTGCCAGCACCCGGGAACAAGAGACCCAGTACTTC.